These T cell receptor beta chains were read from a single sample in a study of OX40 agonist ivuxolimab in advanced cancers. Sequencing used immunoSEQ multiplex PCR; TCRdb keeps in-frame clones, though not all of them. Of 150,000 to 190,000 clones in the sample, 94% were seen once. The sequencing here drew on CD4+ or CD8+ T cells sorted from blood, taken in a trial of the OX40 agonist ivuxolimab. These receptors came from an adult with an advanced solid tumor such as melanoma, head and neck, liver or kidney cancer. Both conserved end residues are part of each CDR3. Fields, in order: clone size, D gene, V gene, J gene, CDR3 length, CDR3 DNA, CDR3 protein. The D gene is left open where the match is weak. Not every row has a clone size; where given, it reads once, few, many or a size class.

>-|-|TRBV9|TRBJ2-3|16
TGTGCCAGCAGCGTAGGCGGGAACACCTTCACAGATACGCAGTATTTT
CASSVGGNTFTDTQYF
>-|-|TRBV6-6|TRBJ1-2|13
TGTGCCAGCAGTTCGACAGGCATCTATGGCTACACCTTC
CASSSTGIYGYTF
>-|-|TRBV11-3|TRBJ1-6|14
TGTGCCAGCAGCTCTGGACAGTCAAATTCACCCCTCCACTTT
CASSSGQSNSPLHF
>-|TRBD2|TRBV18|TRBJ2-7|16
TGTGCCAGCTCACCACCCTCGGGCGGGGGGGCCAACGAGCAGTACTTC
CASSPPSGGGANEQYF
>once|-|TRBV5-6|TRBJ1-2|14
TGTGCCAGCAGCCCTCCAGGGCGGCTCTATGGCTACACCTTC
CASSPPGRLYGYTF
>-|-|TRBV27|TRBJ2-4|14
TGTGCCAGCCGCCTCCAGGGAGGTGGTAACATTCAGTACTTC
CASRLQGGGNIQYF
>-|-|TRBV27|TRBJ2-7|15
TGTGCCAGCAGTTTAGTCCGACAGCCGCGGGGCGAGCAGTACTTC
CASSLVRQPRGEQYF
>-|TRBD1|TRBV5-4|TRBJ1-1|13
TGTGCCAGCAGCTCCGGACAGGGCGCTGAAGCTTTCTTT
CASSSGQGAEAFF
>-|TRBD1|TRBV28|TRBJ1-2|15
TGTGCCAGCAGACCCGGACAGGGCCCTAACTATGGCTACACCTTC
CASRPGQGPNYGYTF
>-|-|TRBV4-1|TRBJ2-3|18
TGCGCCAGCAGCCTCCAAGCCTCTAGCGACACTAGCACAGATACGCAGTATTTT
CASSLQASSDTSTDTQYF
>once|TRBD2|TRBV7-2|TRBJ2-7|15
TGTGCCAGCAGCTTCGGGACTAGCGATGCCTACGAGCAGTACTTC
CASSFGTSDAYEQYF
>-|-|TRBV7-3|TRBJ2-2|14
TGTGCCAGCAATACGGGAGCGGACACCGGGGAGCTGTTTTTT
CASNTGADTGELFF
>-|-|TRBV19|TRBJ1-1|12
TGTGCCAGTAGTATCGACATAAAAGAAGCTTTCTTT
CASSIDIKEAFF
>-|TRBD1|TRBV28|TRBJ2-2|16
TGTGCCAGCAGTTTACACGGACAGGGAAGAACCGGGGAGCTGTTTTTT
CASSLHGQGRTGELFF
>-|-|TRBV27|TRBJ1-5|13
TGTGCCAGCAGTATAGCGGGAAACCAGCCCCAGCATTTT
CASSIAGNQPQHF
>-|TRBD2|TRBV5-1|TRBJ2-2|15
TGCGCCAGCAGCGCTCTAGCGGGGGGCACCGGGGAGCTGTTTTTT
CASSALAGGTGELFF
>-|-|TRBV6-1|TRBJ2-6|15
TGTGCCAGCAGTGAAGGCGTGTCTGGGGCCAACGTCCTGACTTTC
CASSEGVSGANVLTF
>-|-|TRBV9|TRBJ2-1|17
TGTGCCAGCAGCCCACGGGGGTGGTCATTCTCCTACAATGAGCAGTTCTTC
CASSPRGWSFSYNEQFF
>-|-|TRBV19|TRBJ1-1|15
TGTGCGTACTTAACCGGGGGGCGCGGAGACACTGAAGCTTTCTTT
CAYLTGGRGDTEAFF
>once|-|TRBV7-8|TRBJ2-3|15
TGTGCCAGCAGCTTAGGACGCGGGAGCACAGATACGCAGTATTTT
CASSLGRGSTDTQYF
>-|-|TRBV5-1|TRBJ1-1|14
TGCGCCAGCCAACCCTCGGGACGGGGGGCTGAAGCTTTCTTT
CASQPSGRGAEAFF
>-|-|TRBV27|TRBJ1-2|15
TGTGCCAGCAGTCCTTTCCCACAGGGAGATCATGGCTACACCTTC
CASSPFPQGDHGYTF
>-|-|TRBV7-6|TRBJ2-3|15
TGTGCCAGCAGCTTTGGACTGTCTAGCACAGATACGCAGTATTTT
CASSFGLSSTDTQYF
>-|-|TRBV6-1|TRBJ1-2|12
TGTGCCAGCAGTGGATCAGGGTATGGCTACACCTTC
CASSGSGYGYTF
>-|-|TRBV4-1|TRBJ2-1|16
TGCGCCAGCAGCCAAAGTGGTCGGGGCTCCTACAATGAGCAGTTCTTC
CASSQSGRGSYNEQFF